The clone carrying this TCR beta chain was seen many times. Its specificity is unknown. This beta chain is a stray sequence in a library constructed for alpha chains; its clone size is not meaningful. CDR1 is DFQATT, CDR2 SNEGSKA, per germline (reference sequence). V was shortened by 6 bases and J by 12 bases, with 21 bases between the two germline ends. The CDR3 is 13 residues long. The data belong to a study of spatial heterogeneity in lung cancer. About the research overall: Detection of beta-chain sequences consistently exceeded that of alpha-chain sequences. For tumor regions, TCR transcript counts showed a strong correlation with a T cell module score derived from matched bulk RNA-seq. The average appearance count of each unique TCR and UMI combination in raw reads was more than 8.5.

Points from the study as a whole: Tumoral mutation counts were tracked by counts of expanded intratumoral alpha and beta TCRs. About 6.3% of tumor T cells for alpha chains and around 12% for beta chains were estimated to be covered.

Time point defined: sample taken at primary tumor resection. TCRdb independently ran MiXCR on the 5' RACE reads; one entry per CDR3 protein. The table records about 9,600 distinct CDR3 sequences, less than 15% of them present only once. The V call is TRBV20-1, the J call TRBJ2-1, with D possibly TRBD1 on 5 matching bases. The sequences come from lung tumor tissue, collected at surgery. This receptor was obtained from a male donor with early-stage non-small cell lung cancer. DNA for the CDR3: TGCAGTGCAGGGGTGGGGCCAACAATGTTGCAGTTCTTC. It encodes CSAGVGPTMLQFF.